This TCR beta chain is from a study of shared clonotypes between healthy human individuals. Overall study context: Each donor's CD4 naive and CD4 memory cells filled three plates apiece, CD8 naive two, and CD8 memory one.

Both subsets, CD45RA+ naive and CD45RA-negative memory, were split from the CD4+ cells. TCRdb keeps only in-frame clones here, not all; method: immunoSEQ multiplex PCR. The sample has more than 2 million clones; 90% to 96% are singletons. CDR1 is SGHTA, CDR2 FQGTGA, per germline. V was clipped by 8 bases and J by 7 bases, with 14 bases between them. The length of the CDR3 is 12 residues. The clonotype was recovered from a young man in good health. V and J are TRBV7-3 and TRBJ2-5; D remains unclear. The specimen was naive CD4+ T cells sorted from blood. The subset is: CD45RA+ positively selected. This CDR3 reads CASGMPGGTQYF. The DNA of the CDR3 is TGTGCCAGCGGGATGCCGGGCGGGACCCAGTACTTC. Full variable domain (rest looked up from reference TRBV7-3 and TRBJ2-5): GAGVSQTPSNKVTEKGKYVELRCDPISGHTALYWYRQSLGQGPEFLIYFQGTGAADDSGLPNDRFFAVRPEGSVSTLKIQRTERGDSAVYLCASGMPGGTQYFGPGTRLLVL.